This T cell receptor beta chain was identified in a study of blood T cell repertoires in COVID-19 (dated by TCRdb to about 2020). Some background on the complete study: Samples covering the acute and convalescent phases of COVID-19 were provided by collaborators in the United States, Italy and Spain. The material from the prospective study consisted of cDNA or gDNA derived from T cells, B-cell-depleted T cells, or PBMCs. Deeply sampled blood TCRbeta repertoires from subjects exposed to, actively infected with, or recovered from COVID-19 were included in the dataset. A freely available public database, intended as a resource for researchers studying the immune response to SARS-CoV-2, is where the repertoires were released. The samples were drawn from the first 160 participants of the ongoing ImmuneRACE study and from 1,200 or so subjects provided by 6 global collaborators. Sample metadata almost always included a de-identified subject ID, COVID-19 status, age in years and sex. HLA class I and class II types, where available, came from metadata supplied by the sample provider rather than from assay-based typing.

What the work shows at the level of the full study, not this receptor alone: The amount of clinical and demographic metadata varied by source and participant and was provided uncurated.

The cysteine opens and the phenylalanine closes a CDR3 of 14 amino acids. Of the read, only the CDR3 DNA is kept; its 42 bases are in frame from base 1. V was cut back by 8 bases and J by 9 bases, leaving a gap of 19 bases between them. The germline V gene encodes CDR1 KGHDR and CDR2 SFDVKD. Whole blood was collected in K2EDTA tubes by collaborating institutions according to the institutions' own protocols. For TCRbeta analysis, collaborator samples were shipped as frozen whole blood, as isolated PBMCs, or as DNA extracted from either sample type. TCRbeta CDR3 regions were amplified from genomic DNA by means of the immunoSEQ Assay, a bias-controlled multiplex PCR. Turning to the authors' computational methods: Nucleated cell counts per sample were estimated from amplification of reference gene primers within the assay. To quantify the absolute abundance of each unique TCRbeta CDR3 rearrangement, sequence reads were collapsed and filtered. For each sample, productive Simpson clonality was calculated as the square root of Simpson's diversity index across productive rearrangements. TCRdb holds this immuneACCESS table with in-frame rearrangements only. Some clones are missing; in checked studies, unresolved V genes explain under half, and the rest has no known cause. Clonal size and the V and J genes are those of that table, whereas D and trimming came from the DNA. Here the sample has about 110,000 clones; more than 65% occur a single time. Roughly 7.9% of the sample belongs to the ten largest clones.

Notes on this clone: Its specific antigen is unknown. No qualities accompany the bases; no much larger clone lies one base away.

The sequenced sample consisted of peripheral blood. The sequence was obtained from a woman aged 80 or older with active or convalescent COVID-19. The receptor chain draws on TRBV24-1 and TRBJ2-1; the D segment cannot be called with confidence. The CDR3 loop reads CATKGKSERGEQFF. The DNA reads TGTGCCACCAAAGGCAAAAGTGAAAGAGGTGAGCAGTTCTTC.